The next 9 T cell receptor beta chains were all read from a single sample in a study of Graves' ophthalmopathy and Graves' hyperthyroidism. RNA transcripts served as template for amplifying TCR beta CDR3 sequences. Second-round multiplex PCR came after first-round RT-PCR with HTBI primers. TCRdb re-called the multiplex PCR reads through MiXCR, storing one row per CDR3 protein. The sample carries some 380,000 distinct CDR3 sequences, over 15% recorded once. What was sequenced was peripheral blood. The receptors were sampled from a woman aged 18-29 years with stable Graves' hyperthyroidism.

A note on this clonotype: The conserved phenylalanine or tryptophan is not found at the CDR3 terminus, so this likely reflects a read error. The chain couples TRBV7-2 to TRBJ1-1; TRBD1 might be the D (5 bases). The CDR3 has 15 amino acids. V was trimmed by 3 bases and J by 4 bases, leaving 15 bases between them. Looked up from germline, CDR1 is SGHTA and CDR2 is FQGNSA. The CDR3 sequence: CASSLGTSGGTEAFV. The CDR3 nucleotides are TGTGCCAGCAGCTTGGGGACCTCCGGTGGCACTGAAGCTTTCGTT.

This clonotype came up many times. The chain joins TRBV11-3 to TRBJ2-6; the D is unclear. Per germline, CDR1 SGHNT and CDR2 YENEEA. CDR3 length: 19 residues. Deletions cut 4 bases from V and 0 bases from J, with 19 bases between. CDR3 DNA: TGTGCCAGCAGCTCCCGAACGGTAGCTGCCCTCTCTGGGGCCAACGTCCTGACTTTC. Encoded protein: CASSSRTVAALSGANVLTF.

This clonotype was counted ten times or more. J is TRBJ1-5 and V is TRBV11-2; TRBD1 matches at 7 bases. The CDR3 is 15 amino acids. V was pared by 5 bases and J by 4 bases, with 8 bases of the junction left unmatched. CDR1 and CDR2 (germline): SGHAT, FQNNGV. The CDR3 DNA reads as TGTGCCAGCAGCAAAACCCAGGGGGTTAATCAGCCCCAGCATTTT. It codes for CASSKTQGVNQPQHF.

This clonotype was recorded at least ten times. Here the CDR3 DNA reads TGTGCCAGCAGTGAAGCAGGGGGGGCTCGGCCCCAGCATTTT. Protein sequence: CASSEAGGARPQHF. The rearrangement links TRBV6-1 to TRBJ1-5; tentatively, D is TRBD1 (6 bases). Germline V gives CDR1 MNHNS, CDR2 SASEGT. The germline V and J ends were trimmed by 0 bases and 9 bases, with 12 bases remaining between them. The length of the CDR3 is 14 residues.

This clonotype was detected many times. The CDR3: CASSQHGGTEAFF. The DNA of the CDR3 is TGTGCCAGCAGTCAACACGGGGGGACTGAAGCTTTCTTT. V gene TRBV12-3 or TRBV12-4 combines with J gene TRBJ1-1; D possibly corresponds to TRBD1 (5 bases). V was cut by 5 bases and J by 5 bases, with 12 bases left in between. This CDR3 spans 13 amino acids.

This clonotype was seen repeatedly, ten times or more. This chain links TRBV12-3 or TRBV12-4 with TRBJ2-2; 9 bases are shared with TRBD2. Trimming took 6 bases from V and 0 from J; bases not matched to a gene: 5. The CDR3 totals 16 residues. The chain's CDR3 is CASRNSGGPNTGELFF. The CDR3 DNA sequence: TGTGCCAGCAGGAATAGCGGGGGACCGAACACCGGGGAGCTGTTTTTT.

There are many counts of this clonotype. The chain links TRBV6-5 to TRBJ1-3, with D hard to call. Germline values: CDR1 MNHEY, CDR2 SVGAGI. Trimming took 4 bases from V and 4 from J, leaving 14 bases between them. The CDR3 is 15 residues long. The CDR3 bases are TGTGCCAGCAGTTTGGAGGCCGTAGGAGGAAACACCATATATTTT. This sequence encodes CASSLEAVGGNTIYF.

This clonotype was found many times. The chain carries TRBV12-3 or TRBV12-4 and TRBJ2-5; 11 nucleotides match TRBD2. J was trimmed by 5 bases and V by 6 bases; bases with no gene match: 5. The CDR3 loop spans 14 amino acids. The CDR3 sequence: CASSSSGGAETQYF. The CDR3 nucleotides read TGTGCCAGCAGCAGTAGCGGGGGGGCTGAGACCCAGTACTTC.

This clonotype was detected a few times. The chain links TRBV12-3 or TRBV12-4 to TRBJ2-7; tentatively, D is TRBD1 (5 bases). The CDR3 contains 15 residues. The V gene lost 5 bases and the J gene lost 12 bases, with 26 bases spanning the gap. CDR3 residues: CASSGSILGVSVRYF. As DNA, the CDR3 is TGTGCCAGCAGTGGAAGCATTTTAGGGGTCAGCGTGAGGTACTTC.